The 19 T cell receptor beta chains listed next were all sequenced from one sample in a study of pediatric ulcerative colitis. Generated by immunoSEQ multiplex PCR, the TCRdb table keeps only in-frame clones and is missing some. The sample shows roughly 30,000 clones, 82% of them seen only once. The sample was blood. The receptors were gathered from a boy aged 10-17 years with severe ulcerative colitis.

The V gene is TRBV5-1, the J gene TRBJ2-5; 9 bases agree with TRBD2. V lost 6 bases to trimming and J lost 4 bases; unmatched junction nucleotides: 13. CDR1 and CDR2 from the germline V gene are SGHRS and YFSETQ. This CDR3 spans 16 amino acids. CDR3 residues: CASKAGTSFFPETQYF. In nucleotides, the CDR3 is TGCGCCAGCAAAGCCGGGACTAGCTTCTTCCCAGAGACCCAGTACTTC. The whole variable domain, filled in from reference TRBV5-1 and TRBJ2-5, reads KAGVTQTPRYLIKTRGQQVTLSCSPISGHRSVSWYQQTPGQGLQFLFEYFSETQRNKGNFPGRFSGRQFSNSRSEMNVSTLELGDSALYLCASKAGTSFFPETQYFGPGTRLLVL.

The chain is built from TRBV6-6 and TRBJ2-7, with 7 bases aligning to TRBD1. This CDR3 comprises 15 residues. Germline CDR1 reads MNHNY; CDR2 reads SVGAGI (reference sequence). The V segment lost 0 bases and the J segment 1 base; nucleotides outside the gene matches: 3. CDR3 loop: CASSYSLDRSYEQYF. The CDR3 region has the DNA TGTGCCAGCAGTTACTCCCTGGACAGGTCCTACGAGCAGTACTTC.

The rearrangement uses TRBV6-6 and TRBJ1-1; possible D gene TRBD1, 6 bases. V was cut by 2 bases and J by 1 base, with 11 bases left in between. Germline V gene data show CDR1 as MNHNY and CDR2 as SVGAGI (reference sequence). This CDR3 comprises 15 residues. The CDR3 loop is CASSYLTGKNTEAFF. CDR3 bases: TGTGCCAGCAGTTACCTGACAGGAAAGAACACTGAAGCTTTCTTT.

There are a few counts of this clone. The V call is TRBV9, the J call TRBJ1-5; D ambiguous. CDR3 length equals 13 residues. Germline V gene data show CDR1 as SGDLS and CDR2 as YYNGEE. V shed 0 bases and J shed 5 bases, with 6 bases lying between them. The CDR3 DNA sequence: TGTGCCAGCAGCGTAGCCCCCCATCAGCCCCAGCATTTT. Its translation: CASSVAPHQPQHF.

This chain uses TRBV7-9 with TRBJ2-1; 8 bases line up with TRBD1. This CDR3 contains 16 residues. Germline V gene data show CDR1 as SEHNR and CDR2 as FQNEAQ (reference sequence). J lost 5 bases, V lost 1 base, and 7 bases had no gene match. CDR3 coding DNA: TGTGCCAGCAGCTTAGGCGTCAGGGGGCCGGACAATGAGCAGTTCTTC. Translation gives CASSLGVRGPDNEQFF.

This clone has a single count. The V gene is TRBV11-3, the J gene TRBJ2-7; D is possibly TRBD2 (5 bases). Trimming pared 2 bases from V and 7 bases from J, leaving 12 bases between. The CDR3 runs 13 residues. CDR1 and CDR2 (germline): SGHNT, YENEEA. The DNA of the CDR3 is TGTGCCAGCAGCTTAAGCGGCATCGAAGAGCAGTACTTC. Translated, it gives CASSLSGIEEQYF.

This clone was seen once. CDR3 nucleotide sequence: TGTGCCACCAGCAGAGACGAAGGGTCCGAGCAGTACTTC. The encoded protein is CATSRDEGSEQYF. This chain uses TRBV15 with TRBJ2-7; D remains ambiguous. V lost 0 bases and J lost 6, with 9 bases in between. Per the germline V gene, CDR1 is LNHNV and CDR2 is YYDKDF (reference sequence). The CDR3 is 13 amino acids.

In DNA form, the CDR3 reads TGTGCCAGCAGCTTAGATTATTACACTGAAGCTTTCTTT. This translates into CASSLDYYTEAFF. This chain links TRBV7-9 with TRBJ1-1; D not resolved. V lost 1 base to trimming and J lost 3 bases, with 6 bases between them. CDR1 is SEHNR, CDR2 FQNEAQ, per germline (reference sequence). The CDR3 contains 13 residues.

The chain is built from TRBV2 and TRBJ2-1; 7 bases agree with TRBD2. The CDR3 totals 14 residues. Germline lookup yields CDR1 SNHLY and CDR2 FYNNEI. Losses at the gene ends were 7 bases for V and 4 bases for J; bases not matched to a gene: 7. The CDR3 DNA reads TGTGCCAGCAACTTGCTAGCGGAGTACAATGAGCAGTTCTTC. Translation: CASNLLAEYNEQFF.

This clone was seen once. V and J are TRBV19 and TRBJ2-1; possibly TRBD2 for D (5 bases). CDR1 is LNHDA, CDR2 SQIVND, per germline (reference sequence). V was cut by 10 bases and J by 3 bases, with 19 bases left in between. The CDR3 runs to 15 residues. DNA for the CDR3: TGTGCCACTTCCCTGGGGTCCCGGGGCTACAATGAGCAGTTCTTC. Translating gives CATSLGSRGYNEQFF. Using reference TRBV19 and TRBJ2-1 for the parts outside the CDR3, the full variable domain is DGGITQSPKYLFRKEGQNVTLSCEQNLNHDAMYWYRQDPGQGLRLIYYSQIVNDFQKGDIAEGYSVSREKKESFPLTVTSAQKNPTAFYLCATSLGSRGYNEQFFGPGTRLTVL.

This clone was seen a few times. The V and J genes are TRBV21-1 and TRBJ1-4. TRBV21-1 is given as a pseudogene. This CDR3 spans 10 amino acids. The chain's CDR3 is CARLREKLFF. In nucleotides, the CDR3 is TGTGCCAGGCTGAGAGAAAAACTGTTTTTT.

V is TRBV9 and J is TRBJ2-2; TRBD2 is a possible D gene (6 bases). This CDR3 is 15 amino acids long. The germline V gene has CDR1 SGDLS and CDR2 YYNGEE. Trimming removed 6 bases from V and 4 bases from J, with 16 bases in between. The CDR3 DNA follows: TGTGCCAGCACCCCCCAGGGACTTTCCACCGGGGAGCTGTTTTTT. It is translated as CASTPQGLSTGELFF.

The chain couples TRBV12-5 to TRBJ1-2; 11 bases are shared with TRBD1. This CDR3 contains 20 residues. From germline, CDR1 is LGHNT and CDR2 FRNRAP. Trimming at V came to 4 bases and at J to 2 bases, leaving 18 bases not matched to a gene. This chain's CDR3 is CASGYHGDRGDFTRNYGYTF. In DNA form, the CDR3 reads TGTGCTAGTGGTTACCATGGGGACAGGGGGGACTTTACCCGGAACTATGGCTACACCTTC. The full variable domain, its missing parts supplied by reference TRBV12-5 and TRBJ1-2, is DARVTQTPRHKVTEMGQEVTMRCQPILGHNTVFWYRQTMMQGLELLAYFRNRAPLDDSGMPKDRFSAEMPDATLATLKIQPSEPRDSAVYFCASGYHGDRGDFTRNYGYTFGSGTRLTVV.

The chain recombines TRBV19 with TRBJ1-2, with 10 bases that match TRBD1. Germline CDR1 reads LNHDA; CDR2 reads SQIVND (reference sequence). The CDR3 contains 14 residues. After removal of 6 bases from V and 4 bases from J, the junction contained 5 bases not matched to a gene. The CDR3: CASRTGGLSYGYTF. In DNA, the CDR3 is TGTGCCAGTAGGACAGGGGGCCTCTCCTATGGCTACACCTTC.

The gene calls are TRBV10-3 and TRBJ2-2; TRBD2 agrees at 7 bases. Germline values: CDR1 ENHRY, CDR2 SYGVKD. The CDR3 length is 20 residues. Losses at the gene ends were 6 bases for V and 0 bases for J; bases not matched to a gene: 19. CDR3 residues: CAIRGERGKSSQPNTGELFF. The CDR3 bases are TGTGCCATCAGGGGGGAGCGGGGAAAGTCGTCCCAACCGAACACCGGGGAGCTGTTTTTT.

This chain connects TRBV6-6 to TRBJ1-4; TRBD1 matches at 8 bases. V dropped 4 bases and J dropped 0; count of bases not matched to a gene: 4. Germline CDR1 MNHNY, CDR2 SVGAGI (reference sequence). The CDR3 runs 16 residues. The CDR3 DNA follows: TGTGCCAGCAGTTTAACAGGGGGTGCAACTAATGAAAAACTGTTTTTT. The encoded protein is CASSLTGGATNEKLFF.

This chain joins TRBV11-3 and TRBJ2-3; TRBD2 matches 12 bases. Germline values: CDR1 SGHNT, CDR2 YENEEA. V lost 2 bases and J lost 4; bases outside the gene matches: 1. This CDR3 is 15 amino acids long. The CDR3 protein is CASSLTSGGSDTQYF. The CDR3 DNA reads TGTGCCAGCAGCTTAACTAGCGGGGGGTCAGATACGCAGTATTTT.

V gene TRBV6-6 combines with J gene TRBJ1-2; D is unresolved. From germline, CDR1 is MNHNY and CDR2 SVGAGI (reference sequence). This CDR3 contains 12 residues. Trimming removed 5 bases from V and 5 bases from J, with 9 bases in between. The CDR3 sequence: CASSGSIYGYTF. The CDR3 DNA is TGTGCCAGCAGTGGGTCCATTTATGGCTACACCTTC.

This chain links TRBV18 with TRBJ2-2, with a tentative D call TRBD1 (5 bases). The V end was cut by 1 base, the J end by 7 bases, with 10 bases between. The CDR3 extends over 14 amino acids. Germline V lookup: CDR1 KGHSH, CDR2 LQKENI. The CDR3 spells CASSPLQGIGELFF. CDR3 nucleotides: TGTGCCAGCTCACCACTGCAGGGCATCGGGGAGCTGTTTTTT.